This passage covers 23 T cell receptor beta chains from one sample sequenced in a study of blood T cells in healthy people across ages. Combining a sample-barcoded 5' primer with a J-beta primer mix, a second PCR ran for roughly 6 to 11 cycles. TCRdb itself ran the 5' RACE reads through MiXCR, one entry per CDR3 protein. The sample yields approximately 730,000 distinct CDR3 sequences, around 40% seen once. Sequenced sample: blood. These receptors all come from a woman in her fifties or sixties in good health.

This chain uses TRBV7-2 with TRBJ1-5, with D possibly matching TRBD1 (6 bases). V was pared by 5 bases and J by 5 bases, with 19 bases between. This CDR3 has 16 residues. The germline CDR1 and CDR2 sequences are SGHTA and FQGNSA. In DNA, the CDR3 is TGTGCCAGCAGCCCCTTGCTCGGGGGCCGGGATCAGCCCCAGCATTTT. It encodes CASSPLLGGRDQPQHF.

This clonotype was counted a few times. This chain joins TRBV6-5 and TRBJ2-7; D is ambiguous. From germline, CDR1 is MNHEY and CDR2 SVGAGI. There are 15 residues in the CDR3. The V gene lost 6 bases and the J gene lost 5 bases, with 20 bases spanning the gap. The CDR3 spells CASSPPGSLVDEQYF. CDR3 nucleotide sequence: TGTGCCAGCAGCCCCCCGGGCAGTTTGGTCGACGAGCAGTACTTC.

The J gene is TRBJ2-1, the V gene TRBV15, with 7 positions matching TRBD2. Germline trimming cut 5 bases from V and 10 bases from J; bases unmatched to any gene: 8. This CDR3 contains 13 residues. Germline V gene lookup returns CDR1 LNHNV and CDR2 YYDKDF (reference sequence). The CDR3 region has the DNA TGTGCCACCAGCGCGACTAGCCACGGGGAGCAGTTCTTC. It specifies CATSATSHGEQFF.

The V and J genes are TRBV9 and TRBJ2-1, with 9 nucleotides matching TRBD2. CDR1 and CDR2 from the germline V gene are SGDLS and YYNGEE. After removal of 1 base from V and 5 bases from J, the junction contained 7 bases not matched to a gene. CDR3 size: 16 residues. CDR3 coding DNA: TGTGCCAGCAGCGTACAGGGCCTAGCGGGGAACAATGAGCAGTTCTTC. Translated, it gives CASSVQGLAGNNEQFF.

This clonotype showed up just a few times. V usage is TRBV9 and J usage is TRBJ2-2; 7 nucleotides align to TRBD1. With 4 bases clipped from V and 2 bases from J, the junction kept 5 bases outside the gene matches. In germline, CDR1 is SGDLS, CDR2 YYNGEE. The CDR3 length is 15 residues. The CDR3 loop is CASSPRDSNTGELFF. In nucleotides, the CDR3 is TGTGCCAGCAGCCCACGGGACAGCAACACCGGGGAGCTGTTTTTT.

V gene TRBV7-8 combines with J gene TRBJ2-1; 9 nucleotides agree with TRBD2. The V segment lost 1 base and the J segment 9 bases; nucleotides outside the gene matches: 19. Germline CDR1 SGHVS, CDR2 FQNEAQ. This CDR3 contains 19 residues. For the CDR3, the DNA is TGTGCCAGCAGCTTAGGGGTATTAAGGCGGGGGGGCTTAGCAATTGAGCAGTTCTTC. The encoded protein is CASSLGVLRRGGLAIEQFF.

CDR3 bases: TGTGCCAGCAGCGCCGTCGCGGAGATCTCCTACAATGAGCAGTTCTTC. Residues: CASSAVAEISYNEQFF. The V call is TRBV7-2, the J call TRBJ2-1; D unclear. This CDR3 has 16 amino acids. CDR1 and CDR2 (germline): SGHTA, FQGNSA. The V end lost 5 bases, the J end lost 0 bases, and 14 bases lay between the germline ends.

This clonotype has just a few counts. The genes are TRBV12-5 and TRBJ2-7; D is uncertain. This CDR3 is 12 amino acids long. The V and J ends lost 4 bases and 7 bases respectively, with 11 bases between them. CDR1 is LGHNT and CDR2 is FRNRAP in the germline V gene. The CDR3 sequence: CASGSVVGEQYF. As DNA, the CDR3 is TGTGCTAGTGGTTCTGTGGTGGGAGAGCAGTACTTC.

The V call is TRBV4-1, the J call TRBJ2-3; D unresolved. The V end was cut by 6 bases, the J end by 4 bases, with 14 bases between. The length of the CDR3 is 14 residues. Germline lookup yields CDR1 MGHRA and CDR2 YSYEKL. The CDR3 sequence: CASRGGQLSDTQYF. For the CDR3, the DNA is TGCGCCAGCAGAGGTGGGCAACTTTCAGATACGCAGTATTTT.

The table lists this clonotype with a few counts. This chain joins TRBV7-2 and TRBJ1-1, with D possibly matching TRBD1 (5 bases). The CDR3 has 14 residues. The V end was cut by 4 bases, the J end by 6 bases, with 15 bases between. Looked up from germline, CDR1 is SGHTA and CDR2 is FQGNSA. The CDR3 loop is CASSSDRPSSEAFF. In DNA, the CDR3 is TGTGCCAGCAGCTCCGACAGACCCAGCTCTGAAGCTTTCTTT. Supplemented by reference TRBV7-2 and TRBJ1-1, the full variable domain reads GAGVSQSPSNKVTEKGKDVELRCDPISGHTALYWYRQSLGQGLEFLIYFQGNSAPDKSGLPSDRFSAERTGGSVSTLTIQRTQQEDSAVYLCASSSDRPSSEAFFGQGTRLTVV.

V is TRBV2 and J is TRBJ1-2; possible D gene TRBD1, 5 bases. V was cut by 4 bases and J by 10 bases, with 13 bases left in between. CDR1 is SNHLY and CDR2 is FYNNEI in the germline V gene. The CDR3 has 12 residues. The chain's CDR3 is CASSGRAGDYTF. The CDR3 DNA reads TGTGCCAGCAGTGGCAGGGCTGGAGACTACACCTTC. Variable domain in full (rest from reference TRBV2 and TRBJ1-2): EPEVTQTPSHQVTQMGQEVILRCVPISNHLYFYWYRQILGQKVEFLVSFYNNEISEKSEIFDDQFSVERPDGSNFTLKIRSTKLEDSAMYFCASSGRAGDYTFGSGTRLTVV.

J is TRBJ1-2 and V is TRBV4-2; 7 nucleotides match TRBD1. Germline V gives CDR1 LGHNA, CDR2 YNFKEQ. This CDR3 contains 15 residues. The V gene end was trimmed by 4 bases and the J gene end by 2 bases; junction bases not matched to a gene: 7. CDR3 DNA: TGTGCCAGCAGCCGATTGGGACAGCAAAACTATGGCTACACCTTC. Its translation: CASSRLGQQNYGYTF.

V gene TRBV12-3 or TRBV12-4 combines with J gene TRBJ2-7, with a tentative D call TRBD1 (6 bases). The length of the CDR3 is 11 residues. V was clipped by 8 bases and J by 3 bases, with 8 bases between them. CDR3 coding DNA: TGTGCCAGCGCAGGGGTCTACGAGCAGTACTTC. Amino acid sequence: CASAGVYEQYF.

The chain couples TRBV9 to TRBJ2-7, with 7 bases matching TRBD2. The end of the DNA aligns better with TRBJ2-5, so the J call may be wrong. Germline assignment: CDR1 SGDLS and CDR2 YYNGEE. The CDR3 is made up of 15 amino acids. CDR3 sequence reads: CASSVAELSGGTQYF. Written as DNA, the CDR3 is TGTGCCAGCAGCGTAGCGGAACTCTCGGGGGGGACCCAGTACTTC.

This clonotype was seen only a few times. This chain links TRBV3-1 with TRBJ1-2; D remains ambiguous. V shed 1 base and J shed 6 bases, with 12 bases lying between them. Per the germline V gene, CDR1 is LGHDT and CDR2 is YNNKEL (reference sequence). CDR3 size: 14 residues. The chain's CDR3 is CASSQGASKNGYTF. The CDR3 nucleotides are TGTGCCAGCAGCCAAGGTGCCAGTAAGAATGGCTACACCTTC.

This clonotype was seen a handful of times. V usage is TRBV7-2 and J usage is TRBJ2-5, with 12 bases fitting TRBD1. J gave up 4 bases and V 4 bases, and 10 bases lay outside the gene matches. The CDR3 length is 17 residues. The V gene's germline CDR1 is SGHTA and CDR2 FQGNSA. The CDR3 sequence is CASSSRTGQGARETQYF. The CDR3 DNA is TGTGCCAGCAGCTCCCGAACGGGACAGGGGGCGCGAGAGACCCAGTACTTC.

This clonotype was seen only a few times. V gene TRBV10-3 combines with J gene TRBJ1-2; D may be TRBD1 (5 bases). V was pared by 7 bases and J by 10 bases, with 22 bases between. Germline assignment: CDR1 ENHRY and CDR2 SYGVKD. The CDR3 totals 14 residues. CDR3 in DNA: TGTGCCATCACCGGGGGTCCTCACCAGGCGATCTACACCTTC. This sequence encodes CAITGGPHQAIYTF.

In regard to this clonotype: It may be a read error: a sequence one base away is much more abundant. CDR3 DNA sequence: TGCAGCGAGTCGAGGACTAGCGGGAGAAAGACCCAGTACTTC. This gives the protein CSESRTSGRKTQYF. This chain connects TRBV29-1 to TRBJ2-5; 13 nucleotides line up with TRBD2. Trimming at V came to 7 bases and at J to 6 bases, leaving 8 bases not matched to a gene. Germline lookup yields CDR1 SQVTM and CDR2 ANQGSEA. The CDR3 has 14 residues.

This chain uses TRBV20-1 with TRBJ2-1; TRBD2 aligns across 10 bases. CDR1 is DFQATT and CDR2 is SNEGSKA in the germline V gene (reference sequence). The V segment lost 5 bases and the J segment 4 bases; nucleotides outside the gene matches: 8. The CDR3 totals 15 residues. The DNA of the CDR3 is TGCAGTGCTTCTAGCGGGAGTGTCGCATACAATGAGCAGTTCTTC. Its protein is CSASSGSVAYNEQFF.

The chain carries TRBV10-3 and TRBJ2-7; no clear D gene. This CDR3 region has 13 residues. V lost 2 bases and J 2 bases, leaving 7 bases between the germline ends. Germline CDR1 is ENHRY and CDR2 is SYGVKD. The chain's CDR3 is CAISEGRTYEQYF. The CDR3 DNA reads as TGTGCCATCAGTGAGGGCAGAACCTACGAGCAGTACTTC.

DNA for the CDR3: TGTGCCAGCAGTTCCGCGCGGGGACCCGGGGCCAACGTCCTGACTTTC. It translates to CASSSARGPGANVLTF. The V and J genes are TRBV12-3 or TRBV12-4 and TRBJ2-6; D might be TRBD2 (6 bases). Between the trimmed V and J ends, which lost 4 bases and 4 bases, there was a span of 14 bases. The CDR3 length is 16 residues.

This clonotype was seen a few times. In nucleotides, the CDR3 is TGTGCCAGCAGCTTTAAAAGGCTAGCCGGTGTGGCAGATACGCAGTATTTT. This encodes CASSFKRLAGVADTQYF. This chain connects TRBV11-2 to TRBJ2-3; perhaps TRBD2 as D (5 bases). Trimming removed 3 bases at V and 4 bases at J, with 20 bases between. Germline V gene lookup returns CDR1 SGHAT and CDR2 FQNNGV. The CDR3 is made up of 17 amino acids.

This clonotype was detected only a few times. V is TRBV28 and J is TRBJ2-7; D not certain. The CDR3 spans 15 residues. The germline gives CDR1 MDHEN, CDR2 SYDVKM. Trimming cost V 4 bases and J 2 bases, with 15 bases left between them. The CDR3 reads CASSSGGLTPYEQYF. As DNA, the CDR3 is TGTGCCAGCAGTTCTGGCGGCCTCACCCCCTACGAGCAGTACTTC.